Listed here are 17 T cell receptor beta chains from one sample, sequenced in a study of T cells in tumors after PD-1 blockade (dated by TCRdb to about 2019). Library creation used the immunoSEQ multiplex PCR assay. TCRdb obtained this table from immuneACCESS and retained in-frame rearrangements with V and J assigned. These tables miss some clones; where compared with another copy, unresolved V genes account for less than half of the shortfall, and the remainder is unexplained. Within this sample are around 50,000 clones, with more than 65% of them counted one time only. 8.7% of the sample is in the top ten clones. The specimen comprised PBMCs, sampled before anti-PD-1 therapy. All receptors derive from a human donor with advanced basal cell or squamous cell carcinoma (not recorded which).

This clone was seen a few times. The chain is built from TRBV2 and TRBJ1-6; D is possibly TRBD1 (6 bases). From germline, CDR1 is SNHLY and CDR2 FYNNEI. Trimming took off 6 bases at V and 5 bases at J, with 14 bases between the two ends. The CDR3 length is 15 residues. CDR3 protein: CASRPRTVDNSPLHF. In DNA form, the CDR3 reads TGTGCCAGCAGGCCCAGGACAGTGGATAATTCACCCCTCCACTTT.

The chain couples TRBV2 to TRBJ1-1, with no clear D. The germline CDR1 and CDR2 sequences are SNHLY and FYNNEI. The CDR3 is made up of 13 amino acids. Trimming removed 4 bases from V and 6 bases from J, with 12 bases in between. CDR3 in DNA: TGTGCCAGCAGTGTCCGCCCAAGGTCTGAAGCTTTCTTT. Encoded protein: CASSVRPRSEAFF.

This clone was detected only a few times. This chain joins TRBV4-1 and TRBJ1-1, with D possibly TRBD1 on 5 matching bases. The length of the CDR3 is 15 residues. V lost 2 bases, J lost 3 bases, and 13 bases lay in between. Germline lookup yields CDR1 MGHRA and CDR2 YSYEKL. In DNA, the CDR3 is TGCGCCAGCAGCCAAAGAACCAGGGAATACACTGAAGCTTTCTTT. It codes for CASSQRTREYTEAFF.

The CDR3 sequence is CASSLFTEAFF. The DNA for the CDR3 is TGTGCCAGCAGCCTCTTCACTGAAGCTTTCTTT. The chain joins TRBV2 to TRBJ1-1, with unresolved D. The V and J ends lost 6 bases and 4 bases respectively, with 6 bases between them. The germline V gene has CDR1 SNHLY and CDR2 FYNNEI. The CDR3 length is 11 residues.

The genes are TRBV5-5 and TRBJ2-3; no definite D call. Germline V gives CDR1 SGHKS, CDR2 YYEKEE (reference sequence). V gave up 2 bases and J gave up 1 base, with 11 bases separating them. The CDR3 runs to 15 residues. CDR3 sequence (DNA): TGTGCCAGCAGCTTTCTTACCGGAGGCACAGATACGCAGTATTTT. This gives the protein CASSFLTGGTDTQYF.

This chain joins TRBV6-5 and TRBJ2-1; the D gene is possibly TRBD1 (7 bases). Germline loops: CDR1 MNHEY, CDR2 SVGAGI. V dropped 5 bases and J dropped 5 bases, with 16 bases sitting between them. The CDR3 length is 15 residues. The CDR3 loop reads CASSLEGASHNEQFF. The CDR3 DNA follows: TGTGCCAGCAGTCTGGAGGGGGCGTCCCACAATGAGCAGTTCTTC.

The rearrangement joins TRBV28 to TRBJ2-1, with 8 positions matching TRBD2. The CDR3 consists of 16 residues. CDR1 and CDR2 from the germline V gene are MDHEN and SYDVKM. The J segment lost 5 bases and the V segment lost 7 bases, leaving 13 bases of the junction unmatched. CDR3 nucleotides: TGTGCCAGCATAGGTAGAGTGGGGACTAGGGACAATGAGCAGTTCTTC. As protein: CASIGRVGTRDNEQFF. Looking up the rest from reference TRBV28 and TRBJ2-1 gives the full variable domain: DVKVTQSSRYLVKRTGEKVFLECVQDMDHENMFWYRQDPGLGLRLIYFSYDVKMKEKGDIPEGYSVSREKKERFSLILESASTNQTSMYLCASIGRVGTRDNEQFFGPGTRLTVL.

The genes are TRBV20-1 and TRBJ2-5, with 9 bases aligning to TRBD2. Germline V gene lookup returns CDR1 DFQATT and CDR2 SNEGSKA (reference sequence). This CDR3 comprises 15 residues. V gave up 3 bases and J gave up 5 bases; unmatched junction bases: 10. CDR3 sequence: CSASYVSGGGETQYF. CDR3 DNA: TGCAGTGCTAGTTACGTTAGCGGGGGTGGTGAGACCCAGTACTTC.

V and J are TRBV6-5 and TRBJ2-2; 9 positions agree with TRBD1. This CDR3 comprises 15 residues. Per the germline V gene, CDR1 is MNHEY and CDR2 is SVGAGI. The junction had 9 bases not matched to a gene; V was cut back by 9 bases and J by 4 bases. Here the CDR3 reads CARRSGTGRTGELFF. CDR3 nucleotides: TGTGCCAGGAGATCCGGGACAGGGCGCACCGGGGAGCTGTTTTTT.

V and J are TRBV15 and TRBJ2-2, with unresolved D. The CDR3 contains 14 residues. Germline V gene lookup returns CDR1 LNHNV and CDR2 YYDKDF (reference sequence). The V gene lost 3 bases and the J gene lost 2 bases, with 7 bases spanning the gap. The CDR3 sequence: CATSRGINTGELFF. In DNA, the CDR3 is TGTGCCACCAGCAGGGGGATTAACACCGGGGAGCTGTTTTTT.

The chain links TRBV11-3 to TRBJ1-1, with TRBD1 as a possible D gene (5 bases). Germline CDR1 SGHNT, CDR2 YENEEA. V was clipped by 7 bases and J by 6 bases, with 15 bases between them. The CDR3 covers 13 residues. CDR3: CASTLLEGPEAFF. Here the CDR3 DNA reads TGTGCCAGCACTCTGTTGGAGGGGCCTGAAGCTTTCTTT.

The CDR3 loop reads CASSYSRGPETQYF. CDR3 nucleotide sequence: TGTGCCAGCAGTTACTCGCGGGGACCAGAGACCCAGTACTTC. The genes are TRBV6-5 and TRBJ2-5, with a weak D call TRBD2 (6 bases). The germline V gene encodes CDR1 MNHEY and CDR2 SVGAGI. This CDR3 comprises 14 residues. V lost 0 bases, J lost 4 bases, and 9 bases lay in between.

The DNA of the CDR3 is TGCAGCGTTGTTGGGGGAAGAAGAGGCGAGCAGTACTTC. It is translated as CSVVGGRRGEQYF. V gene TRBV29-1 combines with J gene TRBJ2-7; D may correspond to TRBD1 or TRBD2 (5 bases each). CDR1 is SQVTM and CDR2 is ANQGSEA in the germline V gene. V was pared by 4 bases and J by 6 bases, with 16 bases between. The CDR3 has 13 residues.

This sequence joins TRBV19 and TRBJ1-1; tentative D call: TRBD1 (6 bases). Germline V gene lookup returns CDR1 LNHDA and CDR2 SQIVND (reference sequence). This CDR3 is built from 15 residues. V was cut by 2 bases and J by 1 base, with 11 bases left in between. The DNA for the CDR3 is TGTGCCAGTAGTATAAGGGACACCGGGAACACTGAAGCTTTCTTT. Translation: CASSIRDTGNTEAFF.

V and J are TRBV18 and TRBJ2-1; D not resolved. The CDR3 has 16 residues. Germline V lookup: CDR1 KGHSH, CDR2 LQKENI. Deletions cut 2 bases from V and 7 bases from J, with 18 bases between. CDR3 sequence: CASSPNDSLPRNEQFF. In nucleotides, the CDR3 is TGTGCCAGCTCACCAAATGACTCCTTACCCAGAAATGAGCAGTTCTTC.

The rearrangement uses TRBV9 and TRBJ2-5; D may correspond to TRBD1 or TRBD2 (5 bases each). This CDR3 region has 13 residues. Looked up from germline, CDR1 is SGDLS and CDR2 is YYNGEE. Between the trimmed V and J ends, which lost 1 base and 3 bases, there was a span of 7 bases. The chain's CDR3 is CASSVQGEETQYF. DNA for the CDR3: TGTGCCAGCAGCGTACAGGGAGAAGAGACCCAGTACTTC.

The rearrangement links TRBV18 to TRBJ2-7; tentative D call: TRBD1 (5 bases). Germline CDR1 KGHSH, CDR2 LQKENI. The ends were cut back, 3 bases at V and 5 bases at J, with 11 bases in the middle. The length of the CDR3 is 13 residues. CDR3 protein: CASSPGQGHEQYF. The CDR3 DNA reads as TGTGCCAGCTCACCGGGGCAGGGCCACGAGCAGTACTTC.